These 4 T cell receptor beta chains came from one sample sequenced in a study of T cells after yellow fever vaccination. TCRdb fed the 5' RACE reads into MiXCR, producing one record per CDR3 protein. Among hundreds of thousands of distinct CDR3 sequences listed, 3% to 4.5% were seen once. Sequencing was performed on PBMCs, taken on the day of the yellow fever booster vaccination. The source of these receptors is a man aged 18 to 30 who received the YFV17D yellow fever vaccine.

In this sample, this clonotype turned up many times. J is TRBJ2-2 and V is TRBV7-9; a weak D match, TRBD2 (5 bases). The germline V gene has CDR1 SEHNR and CDR2 FQNEAQ (reference sequence). This CDR3 comprises 14 residues. The ends were cut back, 7 bases at V and 1 base at J, with 10 bases in the middle. CDR3 nucleotides: TGTGCCAGCAAGGAGGCTCTGAACACCGGGGAGCTGTTTTTT. Its protein product is CASKEALNTGELFF.

The V and J genes are TRBV29-1 and TRBJ2-5, with 12 bases identical to TRBD2. The CDR3 extends over 14 amino acids. Germline-derived CDR1 and CDR2 are SQVTM and ANQGSEA. Trimming removed 8 bases from V and 2 bases from J; junction bases left unmatched: 6. CDR3 nucleotide sequence: TGCAGCCTGACTAGCGGGGGAAATCAAGAGACCCAGTACTTC. This gives the protein CSLTSGGNQETQYF.

This clonotype was observed many times. The CDR3, as DNA: TGTGCCAGCAGTGAAGGGGACACCGGGGAGCTGTTTTTT. It translates to CASSEGDTGELFF. The chain couples TRBV6-4 to TRBJ2-2, with D perhaps matching TRBD1 (5 bases). Between the trimmed V and J ends, which lost 3 bases and 3 bases, there was a span of 5 bases. CDR3 size: 13 residues. The germline V gene has CDR1 MRHNA and CDR2 SNTAGT.

This clonotype was seen a handful of times. The chain recombines TRBV12-3 or TRBV12-4 with TRBJ2-1, with D possibly TRBD1 on 6 matching bases. This CDR3 has 15 amino acids. V gave up 6 bases and J gave up 6 bases, with 18 bases separating them. CDR3: CASRVSGERFNEQFF. CDR3 sequence (DNA): TGTGCCAGCAGGGTCTCAGGGGAAAGGTTCAATGAGCAGTTCTTC.